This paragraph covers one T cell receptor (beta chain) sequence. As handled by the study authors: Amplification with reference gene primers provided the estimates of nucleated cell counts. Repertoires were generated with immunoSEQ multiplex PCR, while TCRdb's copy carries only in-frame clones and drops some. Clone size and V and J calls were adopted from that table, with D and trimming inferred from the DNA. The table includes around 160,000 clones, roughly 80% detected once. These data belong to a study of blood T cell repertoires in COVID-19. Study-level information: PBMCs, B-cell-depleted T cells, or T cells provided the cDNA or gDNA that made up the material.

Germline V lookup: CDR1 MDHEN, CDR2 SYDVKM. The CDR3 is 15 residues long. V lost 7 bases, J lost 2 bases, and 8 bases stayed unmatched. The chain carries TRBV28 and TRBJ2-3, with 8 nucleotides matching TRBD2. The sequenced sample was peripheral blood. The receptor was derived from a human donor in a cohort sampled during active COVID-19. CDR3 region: CASTGSGVHTDTQYF. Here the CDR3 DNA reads TGTGCCAGCACGGGTAGCGGGGTGCACACAGATACGCAGTATTTT.